This T cell receptor beta chain originates from a study of control samples from healthy donors and cancer patients. The CDR3 sequence is 17 residues long. Profiled with immunoSEQ multiplex PCR; TCRdb holds only in-frame clones, not every one. The data show about 49,000 clones, 70% to 90% seen once. The specimen was PBMCs. The chain employs TRBV21-1 and TRBJ2-4. TRBV21-1 is labeled a pseudogene. The sequence derives from a woman aged 50 to 65 with lung cancer. CDR3 amino acids: CASSAALRHPERDIQYF. The CDR3 coding sequence is TGTGCCAGCAGCGCAGCCCTCAGACACCCGGAAAGGGACATTCAGTACTTC.